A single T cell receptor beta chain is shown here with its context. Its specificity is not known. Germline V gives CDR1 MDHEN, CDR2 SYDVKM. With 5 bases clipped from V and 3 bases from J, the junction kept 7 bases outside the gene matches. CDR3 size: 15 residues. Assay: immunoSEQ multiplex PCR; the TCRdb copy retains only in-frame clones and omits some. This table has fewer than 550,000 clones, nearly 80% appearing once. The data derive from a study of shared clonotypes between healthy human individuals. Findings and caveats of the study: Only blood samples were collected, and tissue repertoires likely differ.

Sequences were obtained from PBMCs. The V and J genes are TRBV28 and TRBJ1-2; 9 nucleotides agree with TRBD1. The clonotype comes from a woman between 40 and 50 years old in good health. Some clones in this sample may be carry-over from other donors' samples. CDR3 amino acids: CASSETGGWDYGYTF. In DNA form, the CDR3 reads TGTGCCAGCAGTGAGACAGGGGGATGGGACTATGGCTACACCTTC.